The 26 T cell receptor beta chains in this list originate from one sample, sequenced in a study of blood T cell repertoires in COVID-19. The data were produced by immunoSEQ multiplex PCR, yet TCRdb's version contains in-frame clones alone and is incomplete. The profile shows around 28,000 clones, 84% of them singletons. Source material: peripheral blood. Receptors were obtained from a man aged 70 or older with active COVID-19.

The gene calls are TRBV19 and TRBJ2-3; D ambiguous. V lost 6 bases and J lost 2, with 9 bases in between. The V gene's germline CDR1 is LNHDA and CDR2 SQIVND (reference sequence). The CDR3 is 13 residues long. For the CDR3, the DNA is TGTGCCAGTAGCCGACTTTCCACAGATACGCAGTATTTT. Residues: CASSRLSTDTQYF.

The genes are TRBV7-3 and TRBJ2-5; TRBD1 might be the D (5 bases). The V gene's germline CDR1 is SGHTA and CDR2 FQGTGA. The CDR3 runs 17 residues. Trimming took 2 bases from V and 2 from J, leaving 18 bases between them. The CDR3 is CASSLVQGGDSQETQYF. The CDR3 DNA follows: TGTGCCAGCAGCTTAGTTCAAGGCGGCGACAGTCAAGAGACCCAGTACTTC.

The rearrangement joins TRBV28 to TRBJ1-4; 8 nucleotides align to TRBD1. The CDR3 covers 15 residues. The junction had 6 bases not matched to a gene; V was cut back by 2 bases and J by 7 bases. The V gene's germline CDR1 is MDHEN and CDR2 SYDVKM. CDR3 coding DNA: TGTGCCAGCAGTTTAAATCGGCAGGGGGCTGAAAAACTGTTTTTT. It specifies CASSLNRQGAEKLFF. Full variable domain (rest looked up from reference TRBV28 and TRBJ1-4): DVKVTQSSRYLVKRTGEKVFLECVQDMDHENMFWYRQDPGLGLRLIYFSYDVKMKEKGDIPEGYSVSREKKERFSLILESASTNQTSMYLCASSLNRQGAEKLFFGSGTQLSVL.

This clone has only one observation. At one end the junction does not follow the germline gene, possibly because of a read error. The V call is TRBV2, the J call TRBJ1-5, with D possibly TRBD1 on 5 matching bases. CDR1 SNHLY and CDR2 FYNNEI come from the germline V gene. The CDR3 runs to 15 residues. The chain's CDR3 is CASSEFRASSQPQHF. CDR3 nucleotide sequence: TGTGCCAGCAGTGAGTTCAGGGCCAGCAGTCAGCCCCAGCATTTT.

The chain combines TRBV5-4 with TRBJ2-5; 8 bases are shared with TRBD1. The CDR3 runs 13 residues. Germline V gene sequence: CDR1 SGHNT, CDR2 YYREEE (reference sequence). The V segment lost 3 bases and the J segment 3 bases; nucleotides outside the gene matches: 1. The CDR3 sequence is CASSSGQEETQYF. For the CDR3, the DNA is TGTGCCAGCAGCTCGGGACAGGAAGAGACCCAGTACTTC.

The chain employs TRBV7-2 and TRBJ2-2, with 8 bases aligning to TRBD1. CDR1 is SGHTA and CDR2 is FQGNSA in the germline V gene. The V gene end was trimmed by 3 bases and the J gene end by 2 bases; junction bases not matched to a gene: 14. The CDR3 is 19 residues long. CDR3 nucleotides: TGTGCCAGCAGCTTTACTCGGGGGACAGGAGCTCTTAACACCGGGGAGCTGTTTTTT. Amino acids: CASSFTRGTGALNTGELFF.

V is TRBV7-6 and J is TRBJ2-1; D remains ambiguous. CDR1 and CDR2 (germline): SGHVS, FNYEAQ. Trimming left V 3 bases short and J 0 bases short, with 6 bases between. The CDR3 totals 14 residues. This CDR3 reads CASSFQFSYNEQFF. CDR3 DNA sequence: TGTGCCAGCAGCTTCCAGTTCTCCTACAATGAGCAGTTCTTC.

V usage is TRBV19 and J usage is TRBJ2-1, with no clear D. Germline V gene lookup returns CDR1 LNHDA and CDR2 SQIVND (reference sequence). The CDR3 sequence is 14 residues long. Trimming left V 5 bases short and J 8 bases short, with 16 bases between. The CDR3 protein is CASSQRPERYEQFF. CDR3 bases: TGTGCCAGTAGTCAGAGACCAGAGAGGTATGAGCAGTTCTTC. Full variable domain (missing parts from reference TRBV19 and TRBJ2-1): DGGITQSPKYLFRKEGQNVTLSCEQNLNHDAMYWYRQDPGQGLRLIYYSQIVNDFQKGDIAEGYSVSREKKESFPLTVTSAQKNPTAFYLCASSQRPERYEQFFGPGTRLTVL.

The J gene is TRBJ2-3, the V gene TRBV7-2, with 13 positions matching TRBD2. Trimming took 2 bases from V and 4 from J; bases not matched to a gene: 6. Germline V lookup: CDR1 SGHTA, CDR2 FQGNSA. This CDR3 is 17 amino acids long. Written as DNA, the CDR3 is TGTGCCAGCAGCTTAACTAGCGGGGGGGCCGGACCAGATACGCAGTATTTT. It translates to CASSLTSGGAGPDTQYF. Variable domain in full (rest from reference TRBV7-2 and TRBJ2-3): GAGVSQSPSNKVTEKGKDVELRCDPISGHTALYWYRQSLGQGLEFLIYFQGNSAPDKSGLPSDRFSAERTGGSVSTLTIQRTQQEDSAVYLCASSLTSGGAGPDTQYFGPGTRLTVL.

The chain employs TRBV7-9 and TRBJ1-3; tentative D call: TRBD1 (6 bases). Trimming removed 5 bases from V and 0 bases from J, with 14 bases in between. Looked up from germline, CDR1 is SEHNR and CDR2 is FQNEAQ (reference sequence). This CDR3 is 16 amino acids long. The CDR3 sequence is CASSGGAAHSGNTIYF. The CDR3 DNA follows: TGTGCCAGCAGCGGGGGGGCGGCTCACTCTGGAAACACCATATATTTT. The full variable domain, its missing parts supplied by reference TRBV7-9 and TRBJ1-3, is DTGVSQNPRHKITKRGQNVTFRCDPISEHNRLYWYRQTLGQGPEFLTYFQNEAQLEKSRLLSDRFSAERPKGSFSTLEIQRTEQGDSAMYLCASSGGAAHSGNTIYFGEGSWLTVV.

The chain carries TRBV18 and TRBJ1-1, with a tentative D call TRBD1 (5 bases). Looked up from germline, CDR1 is KGHSH and CDR2 is LQKENI. Trimming shortened V by 3 bases and J by 1 base, and 12 bases separated the two germline ends. The CDR3 totals 15 residues. The CDR3: CASSPREAGNTEAFF. The CDR3 coding sequence is TGTGCCAGCTCACCCAGGGAGGCAGGGAACACTGAAGCTTTCTTT. Variable domain in full (rest from reference TRBV18 and TRBJ1-1): NAGVMQNPRHLVRRRGQEARLRCSPMKGHSHVYWYRQLPEEGLKFMVYLQKENIIDESGMPKERFSAEFPKEGPSILRIQQVVRGDSAAYFCASSPREAGNTEAFFGQGTRLTVV.

The chain carries TRBV11-3 and TRBJ1-3; D unclear. This CDR3 has 17 residues. Deletions cut 8 bases from V and 0 bases from J, with 20 bases between. Per germline, CDR1 SGHNT and CDR2 YENEEA. CDR3 sequence reads: CASSSRGASNSGNTIYF. CDR3 DNA: TGTGCCAGCTCCTCTCGGGGAGCCTCTAACTCTGGAAACACCATATATTTT.

The chain uses TRBV6-2 or TRBV6-3 and TRBJ2-2; 10 bases agree with TRBD1. V lost 5 bases to trimming and J lost 5 bases; unmatched junction nucleotides: 8. The CDR3 is 16 amino acids. The germline V gene has CDR1 MNHEY and CDR2 SVGEGT. CDR3: CASSQTGGRRTGELFF. In DNA, the CDR3 is TGTGCCAGCAGTCAGACAGGGGGCAGGAGGACCGGGGAGCTGTTTTTT.

This rearrangement joins TRBV4-1 to TRBJ1-1; maybe TRBD1 (6 bases). Trimming pared 3 bases from V and 4 bases from J, leaving 12 bases between. The CDR3 length is 14 residues. Germline CDR1 and CDR2: MGHRA and YSYEKL. The CDR3 loop reads CASSQGGAGTEAFF. CDR3 bases: TGCGCCAGCAGCCAGGGGGGGGCGGGCACTGAAGCTTTCTTT.

This clone has more than one count but fewer than ten. The V call is TRBV5-5, the J call TRBJ2-1; D call uncertain. Trimming took off 1 base at V and 5 bases at J, with 7 bases between the two ends. This CDR3 contains 13 residues. Germline loops: CDR1 SGHKS, CDR2 YYEKEE (reference sequence). CDR3 DNA: TGTGCCAGCAGCTTGAACACACACAATGAGCAGTTCTTC. This translates into CASSLNTHNEQFF.

The V call is TRBV5-4, the J call TRBJ2-7; D is ambiguous. V gave up 0 bases and J gave up 2 bases, with 9 bases separating them. Germline V gene lookup returns CDR1 SGHNT and CDR2 YYREEE (reference sequence). The CDR3 is 14 residues long. CDR3 sequence reads: CASSLESPPYEQYF. The CDR3 bases are TGTGCCAGCAGCTTGGAAAGCCCCCCCTACGAGCAGTACTTC. The full variable domain, in which reference TRBV5-4 and TRBJ2-7 provide the parts outside the CDR3, is ETGVTQSPTHLIKTRGQQVTLRCSSQSGHNTVSWYQQALGQGPQFIFQYYREEENGRGNFPPRFSGLQFPNYSSELNVNALELDDSALYLCASSLESPPYEQYFGPGTRLTVT.

The J gene is TRBJ2-2, the V gene TRBV11-3, with 9 bases that match TRBD1. Unmatched junction bases numbered 6, after V lost 4 bases and J lost 6 bases. CDR1 is SGHNT, CDR2 YENEEA, per germline. The CDR3 runs 15 residues. CDR3 DNA: TGTGCCAGCAGCTCTGGGACAGGGCTGGCCGGGGAGCTGTTTTTT. Amino acid sequence: CASSSGTGLAGELFF. Using reference TRBV11-3 and TRBJ2-2 for the parts outside the CDR3, the full variable domain is EAGVVQSPRYKIIEKKQPVAFWCNPISGHNTLYWYLQNLGQGPELLIRYENEEAVDDSQLPKDRFSAERLKGVDSTLKIQPAELGDSAVYLCASSSGTGLAGELFFGEGSRLTVL.

J is TRBJ2-4 and V is TRBV7-8, with D possibly matching TRBD2 (5 bases). V was pared by 0 bases and J by 6 bases, with 18 bases between. The CDR3 runs to 17 residues. The germline CDR1 and CDR2 sequences are SGHVS and FQNEAQ. CDR3 DNA: TGTGCCAGCAGCTTAGCTCTCCCCACCCGGGAAGTAAACATTCAGTACTTC. Encoded protein: CASSLALPTREVNIQYF.

V and J are TRBV5-1 and TRBJ1-1; 7 nucleotides match TRBD1. V trimming: 3 bases; J trimming: 0 bases; junction bases outside the gene matches: 8. This CDR3 comprises 16 residues. From germline, CDR1 is SGHRS and CDR2 YFSETQ. The CDR3 nucleotides read TGCGCCAGCAGCTGGCGACAGGGAGCTATGAACACTGAAGCTTTCTTT. This gives the protein CASSWRQGAMNTEAFF.

The chain recombines TRBV7-9 with TRBJ2-3, with TRBD2 as a possible D gene (6 bases). The V gene's germline CDR1 is SEHNR and CDR2 FQNEAQ (reference sequence). Trimming removed 3 bases at V and 4 bases at J, with 11 bases between. This CDR3 contains 14 residues. CDR3 nucleotides: TGTGCCAGCAGCTTGGGGGGATCATCAGATACGCAGTATTTT. Translation gives CASSLGGSSDTQYF. The variable domain in full, with the rest retrieved from reference TRBV7-9 and TRBJ2-3, is DTGVSQNPRHKITKRGQNVTFRCDPISEHNRLYWYRQTLGQGPEFLTYFQNEAQLEKSRLLSDRFSAERPKGSFSTLEIQRTEQGDSAMYLCASSLGGSSDTQYFGPGTRLTVL.

This sequence joins TRBV5-4 and TRBJ1-4; maybe TRBD1 (5 bases). The germline CDR1 and CDR2 sequences are SGHNT and YYREEE (reference sequence). The CDR3 loop spans 18 amino acids. V was pared by 4 bases and J by 1 base, with 20 bases between. The CDR3 reads CASSGKKRGAVTNEKLFF. CDR3 bases: TGTGCCAGCAGCGGGAAAAAAAGGGGCGCGGTAACTAATGAAAAACTGTTTTTT.

CDR3 residues: CASSPRDRGDYGYTF. The CDR3, as DNA: TGTGCCAGCTCACCAAGGGACAGGGGGGACTATGGCTACACCTTC. The genes are TRBV18 and TRBJ1-2, with 11 bases lining up with TRBD1. V lost 2 bases and J lost 3; bases outside the gene matches: 2. The CDR3 runs to 15 residues. The germline CDR1 and CDR2 sequences are KGHSH and LQKENI.

The chain links TRBV5-5 to TRBJ1-4; tentative D call: TRBD1 (5 bases). This CDR3 has 15 amino acids. The ends were cut back, 0 bases at V and 4 bases at J, with 10 bases in the middle. From germline, CDR1 is SGHKS and CDR2 YYEKEE (reference sequence). This chain's CDR3 is CASSLVAGLNEKLFF. Here the CDR3 DNA reads TGTGCCAGCAGCTTGGTAGCAGGGCTTAATGAAAAACTGTTTTTT.

This clone is a singleton in its sample. V is TRBV27 and J is TRBJ2-3; 9 bases are shared with TRBD2. CDR1 is MNHEY, CDR2 SMNVEV, per germline (reference sequence). Losses at the gene ends were 4 bases for V and 1 base for J; bases not matched to a gene: 12. The CDR3 has 18 amino acids. CDR3 loop: CASSSPFFSSGGTDTQYF. The CDR3 nucleotides read TGTGCCAGCAGTTCCCCCTTCTTTTCTAGCGGGGGCACAGATACGCAGTATTTT.

This chain uses TRBV7-2 with TRBJ2-1; 12 bases match TRBD2. CDR1 SGHTA and CDR2 FQGNSA come from the germline V gene. CDR3 size: 15 residues. Losses at the gene ends were 5 bases for V and 5 bases for J; bases not matched to a gene: 4. For the CDR3, the DNA is TGTGCCAGCAGCAGGACTAGCGGGACTCACAATGAGCAGTTCTTC. It yields the protein CASSRTSGTHNEQFF.

The chain is built from TRBV4-1 and TRBJ2-1; D not certain. The CDR3 covers 19 residues. V gave up 0 bases and J gave up 0 bases, with 18 bases separating them. CDR1 is MGHRA and CDR2 is YSYEKL in the germline V gene. For the CDR3, the DNA is TGCGCCAGCAGCCAAGACCTTTTCTCAGGCCAGAGCTCCTACAATGAGCAGTTCTTC. It encodes CASSQDLFSGQSSYNEQFF.